What follows describes a single T cell receptor (beta chain). No antigen is known for it. They isolated at least 7 million PBMCs from each sample. A second PCR, run for about 7 to 12 cycles, used a sample-barcoded 5' primer plus a J-beta primer mix. TCRdb itself ran the 5' RACE reads through MiXCR, one entry per CDR3 protein. Of about 640,000 distinct CDR3 sequences detected, roughly 50% appear once; the ten largest clones hold 35% to 40%. These data come from a study of blood T cells in healthy people across ages. Whole-study findings and limits: More naive CD4+ cells and higher diversity were found in long-lived than in aged donors.

This receptor was obtained from a man aged 55 to 69 in good health. The sequenced sample was blood.

CDR3 region: CSARSGGADTQYF. CDR3 coding DNA: TGCAGTGCTCGTAGCGGGGGGGCCGATACGCAGTATTTT. The V call is TRBV20-1, the J call TRBJ2-3, with 11 bases that match TRBD2. CDR3 length: 13 residues. The germline V gene encodes CDR1 DFQATT and CDR2 SNEGSKA (reference sequence). The V segment lost 5 bases and the J segment 6 bases; nucleotides outside the gene matches: 4.